This entry features one T cell receptor (beta chain) sequence. Its antigen is unidentified. Using immunoSEQ multiplex PCR, the repertoire was profiled, and TCRdb retains in-frame clones only, with some absent. The sample lists millions of clones; over 90% were seen once. The CDR3 sequence is 15 residues long. V lost 2 bases and J 9 bases, leaving 17 bases between the germline ends. Germline V gives CDR1 MNHEY, CDR2 SMNVEV (reference sequence). The authors divided CD4+ cells into CD45RA+ naive and CD45RA-negative memory subsets. The data are from a study of shared clonotypes between healthy human individuals. General study findings and limits: Though the depth was large, rarefaction showed that sorted-subset sequencing was incomplete.

This clonotype originated in a man between 18 and 35 years old in good health. Some clones in this sample may be carry-over from other donors' samples. Material: naive CD4+ T cells from PBMCs. Subset here: CD45RA+ positively selected. This chain connects TRBV27 to TRBJ2-1; D remains ambiguous. Here the CDR3 reads CASSLTAILDGEQFF. DNA for the CDR3: TGTGCCAGCAGTTTAACGGCTATTCTTGATGGTGAGCAGTTCTTC.